These 18 T cell receptor beta chains came from one sample sequenced in a study of shared clonotypes between healthy human individuals. Here immunoSEQ multiplex PCR was the method, and the copy in TCRdb shows in-frame clones only, minus some. The sample lists more than 400,000 clones; about 95% were seen once. Sequences were obtained from naive CD4+ T cells sorted from blood. Subset defined: CD45RA+ positively selected. The receptors originated from a woman in her twenties or thirties in good health.

The chain uses TRBV29-1 and TRBJ1-2, with TRBD1 identical over 7 bases. The CDR3 has 14 amino acids. Germline V gene sequence: CDR1 SQVTM, CDR2 ANQGSEA. With V trimmed by 3 bases and J by 8 bases, 12 bases remained unmatched. The CDR3 coding sequence is TGCAGCGTTGACCCTCTAGGGGGCTCGAAGGGCTACACCTTC. Its translation is CSVDPLGGSKGYTF.

The V call is TRBV27, the J call TRBJ2-7; D unresolved. Trimming removed 5 bases at V and 2 bases at J, with 13 bases between. In germline, CDR1 is MNHEY, CDR2 SMNVEV (reference sequence). This CDR3 spans 14 amino acids. CDR3 amino acids: CASSRTQQTYEQYF. The CDR3, as DNA: TGTGCCAGCAGTCGGACGCAACAGACCTACGAGCAGTACTTC.

V gene TRBV28 combines with J gene TRBJ2-1, with 7 bases identical to TRBD2. The V and J ends lost 5 bases and 3 bases, in that order; junction bases with no gene match: 7. CDR3 length: 15 residues. Germline V CDR1 and CDR2: MDHEN, SYDVKM. The CDR3 here is CASSGGAGLYNEQFF. The CDR3 DNA reads as TGTGCCAGCAGTGGGGGAGCGGGACTCTACAATGAGCAGTTCTTC.

The rearrangement joins TRBV10-3 to TRBJ1-1; D not resolved. CDR1 is ENHRY, CDR2 SYGVKD, per germline. The CDR3 has 14 amino acids. V dropped 3 bases and J dropped 4 bases, with 12 bases sitting between them. The CDR3 DNA is TGTGCCATCAGTGATGGCCCTCGGGGCACTGAAGCTTTCTTT. This translates into CAISDGPRGTEAFF.

The chain links TRBV28 to TRBJ1-4, with a weak D call TRBD1 (6 bases). Per the germline V gene, CDR1 is MDHEN and CDR2 is SYDVKM. This CDR3 has 15 residues. V was pared by 5 bases and J by 5 bases, with 15 bases between. CDR3 in DNA: TGTGCCAGCAGTAAAGCTCCAAGGGGGAATGAAAAACTGTTTTTT. Amino acid sequence: CASSKAPRGNEKLFF.

The chain combines TRBV28 with TRBJ1-4; D unclear. There are 11 residues in the CDR3. Germline assignment: CDR1 MDHEN and CDR2 SYDVKM. V was pared by 8 bases and J by 3 bases, with 4 bases between. CDR3 sequence (DNA): TGTGCCAGCGCAGCTAATGAAAAACTGTTTTTT. Residues: CASAANEKLFF.

This chain joins TRBV28 and TRBJ1-1; D is unclear. Germline lookup yields CDR1 MDHEN and CDR2 SYDVKM. The CDR3 runs 14 residues. Trimming removed 5 bases at V and 4 bases at J, with 14 bases between. The CDR3 is CASSPRTRSTEAFF. In DNA, the CDR3 is TGTGCCAGCAGTCCCCGGACGAGGTCCACTGAAGCTTTCTTT.

This CDR3 is CASSMSGFKGYNEQFF. CDR3 coding DNA: TGTGCCAGCAGTATGAGCGGGTTCAAGGGATACAATGAGCAGTTCTTC. The chain recombines TRBV28 with TRBJ2-1, with D perhaps TRBD2 (6 bases). This CDR3 region has 16 residues. Looked up from germline, CDR1 is MDHEN and CDR2 is SYDVKM. V lost 5 bases and J lost 4, with 18 bases in between.

The chain is built from TRBV15 and TRBJ1-6; no firm D call. The V and J ends lost 0 bases and 6 bases respectively, with 12 bases between them. This CDR3 contains 16 residues. The germline CDR1 and CDR2 sequences are LNHNV and YYDKDF (reference sequence). In DNA form, the CDR3 reads TGTGCCACCAGCAGAGATGGTGGAGGAACTAATTCACCCCTCCACTTT. This sequence encodes CATSRDGGGTNSPLHF.

CDR3 DNA: TGTGCCAGCAGCGCTGGGGTGGAGCCCTATGGCTACACCTTC. Its protein is CASSAGVEPYGYTF. The rearrangement joins TRBV5-4 to TRBJ1-2; D uncertain. CDR3 length equals 14 residues. Germline assignment: CDR1 SGHNT and CDR2 YYREEE (reference sequence). Trimming removed 4 bases at V and 4 bases at J, with 14 bases between.

The chain combines TRBV11-3 with TRBJ2-1; D may be TRBD2 (6 bases). The germline V and J ends were trimmed by 3 bases and 0 bases, with 9 bases remaining between them. This CDR3 region has 15 residues. Germline values: CDR1 SGHNT, CDR2 YENEEA. The CDR3: CASSLGRSSYNEQFF. The CDR3 DNA reads as TGTGCCAGCAGCTTGGGGAGGAGCTCCTACAATGAGCAGTTCTTC.

The genes are TRBV5-1 and TRBJ1-1; unclear D gene. Per germline, CDR1 SGHRS and CDR2 YFSETQ. Deletions cut 4 bases from V and 0 bases from J, with 7 bases between. CDR3 length: 13 amino acids. The CDR3 loop is CASSVQMNTEAFF. The CDR3 region has the DNA TGCGCCAGCAGCGTCCAGATGAACACTGAAGCTTTCTTT.

The gene calls are TRBV2 and TRBJ1-3; D is unresolved. CDR3 size: 14 residues. The V end lost 4 bases, the J end lost 6 bases, and 13 bases lay between the germline ends. Germline CDR1 SNHLY, CDR2 FYNNEI. CDR3 region: CASSVRQAINTIYF. For the CDR3, the DNA is TGTGCCAGCAGTGTACGTCAGGCGATAAACACCATATATTTT.

The V and J genes are TRBV10-3 and TRBJ2-7; 8 bases align to TRBD1. V trimming: 6 bases; J trimming: 5 bases; junction bases outside the gene matches: 6. The CDR3 runs 13 residues. The germline gives CDR1 ENHRY, CDR2 SYGVKD. As DNA, the CDR3 is TGTGCCATCAGGGAACAGGGGGACCACGAGCAGTACTTC. Amino acid sequence: CAIREQGDHEQYF.

The rearrangement joins TRBV5-1 to TRBJ1-4, with D possibly TRBD1 on 6 matching bases. The CDR3 spans 16 residues. Trimming left V 4 bases short and J 0 bases short, with 13 bases between. Per germline, CDR1 SGHRS and CDR2 YFSETQ. CDR3 loop: CASSPDSAATNEKLFF. CDR3 in DNA: TGCGCCAGCAGCCCGGACAGTGCTGCAACTAATGAAAAACTGTTTTTT.

This rearrangement joins TRBV9 to TRBJ2-7; 10 nucleotides match TRBD2. CDR3 size: 17 residues. The V gene end was trimmed by 3 bases and the J gene end by 6 bases; junction bases not matched to a gene: 15. Germline V gene lookup returns CDR1 SGDLS and CDR2 YYNGEE. The CDR3 here is CASSGPPASGRGSEQYF. CDR3 in DNA: TGTGCCAGCAGCGGCCCCCCCGCTAGCGGGAGAGGTTCCGAGCAGTACTTC.

J is TRBJ1-2 and V is TRBV12-5; D is unresolved. The CDR3 sequence is 12 residues long. The ends were cut back, 3 bases at V and 4 bases at J, with 6 bases in the middle. Germline V gene lookup returns CDR1 LGHNT and CDR2 FRNRAP. The CDR3 sequence: CASGLFGYGYTF. The CDR3, as DNA: TGTGCTAGTGGTTTATTCGGCTATGGCTACACCTTC.

The J gene is TRBJ1-2, the V gene TRBV28; 7 nucleotides match TRBD1. Germline trimming cut 6 bases from V and 5 bases from J; bases unmatched to any gene: 6. Germline values: CDR1 MDHEN, CDR2 SYDVKM. The CDR3 covers 13 residues. CDR3 bases: TGTGCCAGCAGACAGGGGATAGGATATGGCTACACCTTC. It translates to CASRQGIGYGYTF.